The 10 T cell receptor beta chains in this list originate from one sample, sequenced in a study of blood T cell repertoires in COVID-19. The data were produced by immunoSEQ multiplex PCR, yet TCRdb's version contains in-frame clones alone and is incomplete. The sample yields over 250,000 clones, 83% seen once. The sequencing sample was made of peripheral blood. Receptors were obtained from a woman in her fifties or sixties who had recovered from COVID-19.

The chain links TRBV28 to TRBJ1-4, with 9 nucleotides matching TRBD1. CDR1 is MDHEN and CDR2 is SYDVKM in the germline V gene. V lost 3 bases to trimming and J lost 4 bases; unmatched junction nucleotides: 0. The CDR3 is made up of 14 amino acids. In DNA form, the CDR3 reads TGTGCCAGCAGTTTGGGACAGGGTAATGAAAAACTGTTTTTT. Its translation: CASSLGQGNEKLFF.

In nucleotides, the CDR3 is TGTGCCAGCAGCTTAAAGGGGGGGCTAGCCAAAAACATTCAGTACTTC. It specifies CASSLKGGLAKNIQYF. The chain uses TRBV7-2 and TRBJ2-4; D perhaps matches TRBD2 (7 bases). V lost 2 bases and J lost 0, with 11 bases in between. Germline V gives CDR1 SGHTA, CDR2 FQGNSA. The CDR3 is 16 amino acids.

V usage is TRBV11-3 and J usage is TRBJ2-3; 8 bases agree with TRBD2. Germline V gives CDR1 SGHNT, CDR2 YENEEA. The CDR3 is made up of 16 amino acids. V was pared by 6 bases and J by 3 bases, with 11 bases of the junction left unmatched. CDR3 nucleotides: TGTGCCAGCAGTGAGGGAAGGCGGGAGGCGACAGATACGCAGTATTTT. Translating gives CASSEGRREATDTQYF.

The rearrangement uses TRBV5-1 and TRBJ2-3; 8 nucleotides align to TRBD2. CDR1 SGHRS and CDR2 YFSETQ come from the germline V gene. CDR3 length: 16 amino acids. Trimming took 0 bases from V and 1 from J; bases not matched to a gene: 4. The CDR3 DNA reads TGCGCCAGCAGCTTGGCTCTTAGCGGGGGCACAGATACGCAGTATTTT. Its protein product is CASSLALSGGTDTQYF.

The CDR3 loop reads CASSEALGGTNEKLFF. The CDR3 coding sequence is TGTGCCAGCAGTGAAGCGCTAGGGGGAACTAATGAAAAACTGTTTTTT. The V and J genes are TRBV6-1 and TRBJ1-4, with a possible D match to TRBD1 (6 bases). V lost 0 bases and J 1 base, leaving 9 bases between the germline ends. Germline V CDR1 and CDR2: MNHNS, SASEGT. CDR3 length: 16 amino acids.

The chain has TRBV18 and TRBJ1-1; D is perhaps TRBD1 (6 bases). The V gene's germline CDR1 is KGHSH and CDR2 LQKENI. CDR3 size: 15 residues. V gave up 0 bases and J gave up 2 bases, with 10 bases separating them. The CDR3 coding sequence is TGTGCCAGCTCACCACCGCAGGGGTTTAACACTGAAGCTTTCTTT. This encodes CASSPPQGFNTEAFF.

This clone was observed a single time. V gene TRBV13 combines with J gene TRBJ2-7; D not certain. The CDR3 has 12 residues. Germline V CDR1 and CDR2: PRHDT, FYEKMQ (reference sequence). V was clipped by 3 bases and J by 6 bases, with 9 bases between them. The CDR3 spells CASSFRRGEQYF. The CDR3 bases are TGTGCCAGCAGCTTTAGACGAGGCGAGCAGTACTTC.

This clone has just one count. V and J are TRBV5-6 and TRBJ2-2; 12 bases line up with TRBD2. The CDR3 covers 17 residues. Losses at the gene ends were 0 bases for V and 4 bases for J; bases not matched to a gene: 4. The germline CDR1 and CDR2 sequences are SGHDT and YYEEEE. The CDR3: CASSLGLAGVSTGELFF. The CDR3 nucleotides are TGTGCCAGCAGCTTGGGACTAGCGGGAGTCAGCACCGGGGAGCTGTTTTTT.

The chain combines TRBV5-6 with TRBJ1-3; D is uncertain. The CDR3 is made up of 13 amino acids. The V gene's germline CDR1 is SGHDT and CDR2 YYEEEE. The V end lost 2 bases, the J end lost 4 bases, and 7 bases lay between the germline ends. This CDR3 reads CASSFGRGNTIYF. CDR3 nucleotide sequence: TGTGCCAGCAGCTTCGGCAGGGGAAACACCATATATTTT.

CDR3 sequence reads: CASGAGSNEKLFF. The CDR3 bases are TGTGCCAGCGGGGCAGGCTCTAATGAAAAACTGTTTTTT. The rearrangement joins TRBV6-6 to TRBJ1-4; D is perhaps TRBD1 (5 bases). Germline CDR1 MNHNY, CDR2 SVGAGI (reference sequence). The CDR3 contains 13 residues. V was clipped by 8 bases and J by 3 bases, with 10 bases between them.